The entry below gives a single T cell receptor beta chain sequence along with its context. These data belong to a study of blood T cell repertoires in COVID-19. Germline lookup yields CDR1 KGHDR and CDR2 SFDVKD. J gave up 6 bases and V 4 bases, and 5 bases lay outside the gene matches. The CDR3 runs 15 residues. Clones were read by immunoSEQ multiplex PCR, and TCRdb kept only the in-frame ones, dropping some. The sample includes about 250,000 clones, 81% of them seen just once. This sequence joins TRBV24-1 and TRBJ1-5, with 10 bases aligning to TRBD1. Sequenced input: peripheral blood. This clonotype originated in a woman of 80 years or more with acute or convalescent COVID-19. The DNA for the CDR3 is TGTGCCACCAGTGACTCCGGGACAGGGGTTCAGCCCCAGCATTTT. Translating it yields CATSDSGTGVQPQHF.